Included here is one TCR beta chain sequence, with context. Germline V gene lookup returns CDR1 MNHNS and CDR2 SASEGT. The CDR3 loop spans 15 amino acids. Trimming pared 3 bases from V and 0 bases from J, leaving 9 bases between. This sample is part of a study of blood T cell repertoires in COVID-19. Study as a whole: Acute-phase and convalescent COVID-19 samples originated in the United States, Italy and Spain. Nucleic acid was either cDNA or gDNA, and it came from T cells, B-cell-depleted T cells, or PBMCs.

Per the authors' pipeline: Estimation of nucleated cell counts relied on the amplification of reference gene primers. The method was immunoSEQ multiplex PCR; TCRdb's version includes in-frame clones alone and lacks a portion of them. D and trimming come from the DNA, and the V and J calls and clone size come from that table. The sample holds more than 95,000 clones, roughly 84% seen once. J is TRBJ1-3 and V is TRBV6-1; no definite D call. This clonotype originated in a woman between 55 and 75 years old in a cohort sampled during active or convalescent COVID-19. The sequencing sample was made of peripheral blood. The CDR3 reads CASSEPGFSGNTIYF. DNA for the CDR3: TGTGCCAGCAGTGAGCCGGGGTTCTCTGGAAACACCATATATTTT.